These 21 T cell receptor beta chains share one sample of origin, sequenced in a study of metastatic and nonmetastatic thyroid tumors. There were no patients who had received any treatment before thyroid surgery. Using MiXCR, TCRdb re-called clones from the PCR reads. The sample lists some 37,000 clones, less than 25% occurring once. Sequencing was done on a sample of blood. The receptors originated from a female donor with papillary thyroid cancer or a benign thyroid nodule (not recorded which). Some clones in this sample may be carry-over from other donors' samples.

This clone counts as medium-sized. V and J are TRBV6-1 and TRBJ1-2, with 9 bases that match TRBD1. J lost 8 bases, V lost 6 bases, and 13 bases had no gene match. This CDR3 comprises 15 residues. CDR1 and CDR2 (germline): MNHNS, SASEGT. The CDR3 region is CASSDTQGAEEGYTF. The CDR3 nucleotides are TGTGCCAGCAGCGACACACAGGGGGCGGAGGAAGGCTACACCTTC.

This clone came up a few times. A much larger clonotype is one base distant, so this may be a read error. The gene calls are TRBV7-2 and TRBJ1-2, with unresolved D. V was cut by 8 bases and J by 4 bases, with 14 bases left in between. The germline V gene has CDR1 SGHTA and CDR2 FQGNSA. The CDR3 consists of 13 residues. The CDR3 loop reads CASGWVIGYGYTF. The CDR3, as DNA: TGTGCCAGCGGCTGGGTTATAGGCTATGGCTACACCTTC.

This clone was recorded many times. The CDR3 DNA sequence: TGTGCCAGCAGCCAAGTCACAGGGACCACCGGGGAGCTGTTTTTT. Translated, it gives CASSQVTGTTGELFF. The chain couples TRBV14 to TRBJ2-2, with a weak D call TRBD1 (6 bases). This CDR3 is 15 amino acids long. V lost 1 base and J lost 4, with 10 bases in between. The germline gives CDR1 SGHDN, CDR2 FVKESK.

As to this clone: This clone may be a read error of a much larger clone one base away. The sample carries other DNA sequences with the same CDR3. Here the CDR3 reads CASSFLSPSSTDTQYF. CDR3 in DNA: TGTGCCAGCAGTTTTCTTAGCCCCTCTAGCACAGATACGCAGTATTTT. The rearrangement joins TRBV7-6 to TRBJ2-3, with D unresolved. V gave up 6 bases and J gave up 0 bases, with 16 bases separating them. CDR1 and CDR2 from the germline V gene are SGHVS and FNYEAQ. The CDR3 extends over 16 amino acids. Together with reference TRBV7-6 and TRBJ2-3, the CDR3 gives the full variable domain: GAGVSQSPRYKVTKRGQDVALRCDPISGHVSLYWYRQALGQGPEFLTYFNYEAQQDKSGLPNDRFSAERPEGSISTLTIQRTEQRDSAMYRCASSFLSPSSTDTQYFGPGTRLTVL.

This clone has a count of ten or more. The genes are TRBV28 and TRBJ1-4, with 11 bases aligning to TRBD1. This CDR3 comprises 15 residues. V lost 6 bases, J lost 7 bases, and 7 bases stayed unmatched. The germline V gene has CDR1 MDHEN and CDR2 SYDVKM. CDR3 in DNA: TGTGCCAGCAGGGAGGACAGGGGGCGGGTTGAAAAACTGTTTTTT. Protein product: CASREDRGRVEKLFF.

The V gene is TRBV11-2, the J gene TRBJ2-1, with 7 bases matching TRBD2. V gave up 0 bases and J gave up 9 bases; unmatched junction bases: 11. There are 16 residues in the CDR3. Germline values: CDR1 SGHAT, CDR2 FQNNGV. The CDR3 coding sequence is TGTGCCAGCAGCTTAGAGGTGAGGGGAAGCGGGACTGAGCAGTTCTTC. Translation: CASSLEVRGSGTEQFF.

This clone was counted only a few times. A much larger clone is a single base away; this may be a read error. This chain uses TRBV29-1 with TRBJ2-3, with 7 bases that match TRBD2. The junction had 2 bases not matched to a gene; V was cut back by 3 bases and J by 2 bases. Per the germline V gene, CDR1 is SQVTM and CDR2 is ANQGSEA. CDR3 length equals 13 residues. CDR3 nucleotides: TGCAGCGTTGACCGGGACTACACAGATACGCAGTATTTT. Translated: CSVDRDYTDTQYF.

This clone is medium-sized within its sample. The chain couples TRBV6-6 to TRBJ2-7; 8 bases are shared with TRBD1. There are 15 residues in the CDR3. In germline, CDR1 is MNHNY, CDR2 SVGAGI (reference sequence). Trimming cost V 1 base and J 3 bases; bases outside gene matches: 5. The CDR3 DNA follows: TGTGCCAGCAGTTACTTGGGACAGGAATTCTACGAGCAGTACTTC. Amino acids: CASSYLGQEFYEQYF.

The CDR3 is CASSLDRNSPLHF. CDR3 nucleotides: TGTGCCAGCAGCTTAGACAGGAATTCACCCCTCCACTTT. The chain employs TRBV11-2 and TRBJ1-6; D is ambiguous. Looked up from germline, CDR1 is SGHAT and CDR2 is FQNNGV. This CDR3 is 13 amino acids long. V was clipped by 0 bases and J by 7 bases, with 4 bases between them.

This clone appeared once. V and J are TRBV5-1 and TRBJ2-7; 7 bases map to TRBD1. Germline V gene lookup returns CDR1 SGHRS and CDR2 YFSETQ. The trim removed 0 bases at V and 10 bases at J, leaving 7 bases unmatched. This CDR3 comprises 13 residues. CDR3 sequence reads: CASSLVGGHYQYF. CDR3 nucleotide sequence: TGCGCCAGCAGCTTGGTAGGGGGCCACTATCAGTACTTC.

This clone occurred many times. This rearrangement joins TRBV12-3 or TRBV12-4 to TRBJ2-1; 8 bases match TRBD1. This CDR3 is built from 15 residues. V shed 5 bases, J shed 3 bases, and the junction held 6 bases outside the gene matches. This CDR3 is CASSIGDRIYNEQFF. The CDR3, as DNA: TGTGCCAGCAGTATAGGGGACAGGATCTACAATGAGCAGTTCTTC.

This clone turned up a few times. A much bigger clone sits one base away, suggesting this may be a read error. Other DNA sequences in this specimen translate into the identical CDR3. The chain couples TRBV29-1 to TRBJ1-2; D uncertain. CDR3 length: 12 residues. Germline CDR1 reads SQVTM; CDR2 reads ANQGSEA. Deletions cut 6 bases from V and 2 bases from J, with 10 bases between. The CDR3 DNA reads TGCAGCGTCGAGGTTAGAAACTATGGCTACACCTTC. It yields the protein CSVEVRNYGYTF. The full variable domain, in which reference TRBV29-1 and TRBJ1-2 provide the parts outside the CDR3, is SAVISQKPSRDICQRGTSLTIQCQVDSQVTMMFWYRQQPGQSLTLIATANQGSEATYESGFVIDKFPISRPNLTFSTLTVSNMSPEDSSIYLCSVEVRNYGYTFGSGTRLTVV.

This clone was picked up many times. The chain has TRBV5-1 and TRBJ1-2, with TRBD1 matching 9 bases. Germline CDR1 reads SGHRS; CDR2 reads YFSETQ. The CDR3 totals 18 residues. The V and J ends lost 3 bases and 2 bases, in that order; junction bases with no gene match: 14. CDR3 bases: TGCGCCAGCAGCTGGAGATCGGACAGGGGCTACCTAAACTATGGCTACACCTTC. As protein: CASSWRSDRGYLNYGYTF.

V is TRBV6-1 and J is TRBJ1-1; D unresolved. The CDR3 is 13 residues long. V was pared by 6 bases and J by 2 bases, with 10 bases between. Germline CDR1 reads MNHNS; CDR2 reads SASEGT. The DNA for the CDR3 is TGTGCCAGCAGCATGGTTGGCAACACTGAAGCTTTCTTT. Its protein product is CASSMVGNTEAFF.

At least ten counts were recorded for this clone. The chain combines TRBV10-2 with TRBJ2-7; TRBD2 matches at 9 bases. J lost 3 bases, V lost 0 bases, and 12 bases had no gene match. The CDR3 length is 18 residues. Looked up from germline, CDR1 is WSHSY and CDR2 is SAAADI. DNA for the CDR3: TGCGCCAGCAGTGAGTCGAGGGTCGTTGGGACTAGCCTCTACGAGCAGTACTTC. Protein sequence: CASSESRVVGTSLYEQYF.

This clone has a handful of counts. Given a much more abundant clone one base away, this may be a read error. The rearrangement links TRBV29-1 to TRBJ2-1, with D uncertain. Germline values: CDR1 SQVTM, CDR2 ANQGSEA. The CDR3 is 12 residues long. CDR3 residues: CSVERGRNDQFF. CDR3 coding DNA: TGCAGCGTTGAACGCGGCCGCAATGATCAGTTCTTC.

The sample holds a few counts of this clone. The chain joins TRBV7-9 to TRBJ1-2; TRBD1 is a possible D gene (6 bases). Germline values: CDR1 SEHNR, CDR2 FQNEAQ (reference sequence). The CDR3 totals 15 residues. Trimming left V 5 bases short and J 4 bases short, with 17 bases between. CDR3 sequence reads: CASSPTFQGSYGYTF. CDR3 sequence (DNA): TGTGCCAGCAGCCCGACGTTCCAGGGGAGCTATGGCTACACCTTC.

The chain combines TRBV7-2 with TRBJ1-2; the D gene is possibly TRBD1 (5 bases). CDR3 size: 14 residues. V was trimmed by 5 bases and J by 2 bases, leaving 12 bases between them. Germline CDR1 SGHTA, CDR2 FQGNSA. The CDR3 loop is CASSPRQPNYGYTF. CDR3 sequence (DNA): TGTGCCAGCAGCCCCCGACAGCCAAACTATGGCTACACCTTC.

This clone turned up a few times. The V call is TRBV27, the J call TRBJ1-6; no firm D call. The CDR3 loop spans 15 amino acids. Between the trimmed V and J ends, which lost 6 bases and 7 bases, there was a span of 16 bases. Germline V gene lookup returns CDR1 MNHEY and CDR2 SMNVEV (reference sequence). The CDR3 here is CASRTPCRSNSPLHF. The CDR3 bases are TGTGCCAGCAGGACCCCGTGCAGGTCGAATTCACCCCTCCACTTT.

The chain couples TRBV11-2 to TRBJ2-1; 12 bases match TRBD2. The CDR3 spans 16 residues. After removal of 2 bases from V and 8 bases from J, the junction contained 7 bases not matched to a gene. The germline V gene encodes CDR1 SGHAT and CDR2 FQNNGV. The DNA for the CDR3 is TGTGCCAGCAGCTTACGAAGGACTAGCGGGACCGATGAGCAGTTCTTC. It translates to CASSLRRTSGTDEQFF.

J is TRBJ2-5 and V is TRBV14, with 7 bases that match TRBD1. Per the germline V gene, CDR1 is SGHDN and CDR2 is FVKESK. After removal of 0 bases from V and 5 bases from J, the junction contained 6 bases not matched to a gene. The CDR3 runs to 15 residues. Written as DNA, the CDR3 is TGTGCCAGCAGCCAAGATCCGGACAGGTGGGAGACCCAGTACTTC. It yields the protein CASSQDPDRWETQYF. Drawing the rest from reference TRBV14 and TRBJ2-5, the complete variable domain is EAGVTQFPSHSVIEKGQTVTLRCDPISGHDNLYWYRRVMGKEIKFLLHFVKESKQDESGMPNNRFLAERTGGTYSTLKVQPAELEDSGVYFCASSQDPDRWETQYFGPGTRLLVL.